Listed here is a single T cell receptor (beta chain). Its cognate antigen is unknown. This sample is part of a study of shared clonotypes between healthy human individuals. The wider study: For every donor, three CD4 naive, three CD4 memory, two CD8 naive and one CD8 memory plates were used. Study-wide results and caveats: Memory subsets had estimated richness that was generally smaller than that of naive subsets.

Genomic DNA of every subset was divided equally among multiple immunoSEQ plates. Authors' methods: Without quality scores, immunoSEQ junctional reads could not be filtered like full-length reads. The repertoire was sequenced with immunoSEQ multiplex PCR; TCRdb's copy has only in-frame clones and lacks some. That table supplies the V and J calls and clone size; D and trimming were determined from the DNA. The table records a few million clones, 85% to 95% of them present only once. The CDR3 spans 13 residues. Trimming took 4 bases from V and 6 from J, leaving 13 bases between them. Looked up from germline, CDR1 is SQVTM and CDR2 is ANQGSEA.

Input material: naive CD4+ T cells sorted from blood. Subset meaning: CD45RA+ positively selected. J is TRBJ2-1 and V is TRBV29-1; D remains unclear. The origin of this receptor is a man aged 18-30 years in good health. CDR3 DNA sequence: TGCAGCGTTGTATCCTCTGGTGGCAATGAGCAGTTCTTC. Encoded protein: CSVVSSGGNEQFF.